This T cell receptor beta chain was obtained from a study of T cell responses to AZD1222 COVID-19 vaccine. The overall study: The analysis combined second doses at about 4 or about 12 weeks.

Study results and limitations: Repertoire sampling was restricted to post-peak T cell response timepoints. Vaccine-associated CD4 TCRs ranged over spike, dominating at 160-218 and 743-854. When two AZD1222 doses had been given, Spike-specific TCR breadth and depth rose.

The data were produced by immunoSEQ multiplex PCR, yet TCRdb's version contains in-frame clones alone and is incomplete. The sample shows about 80,000 clones, 75% to 90% of them seen only once. The germline V gene encodes CDR1 LNHDA and CDR2 SQIVND (reference sequence). Trimming at V came to 8 bases and at J to 6 bases, leaving 1 base not matched to a gene. The CDR3 is 12 amino acids. Turning to this clone: Antigen unknown.

The receptor comes from an adult in good health. The rearrangement uses TRBV19 and TRBJ1-6, with TRBD1 identical over 7 bases. The material sequenced was peripheral blood, taken on day 0 of AZD1222 vaccination. In DNA, the CDR3 is TGTGCCAGTGGGGACAGTAATTCACCCCTCCACTTT. Protein product: CASGDSNSPLHF.